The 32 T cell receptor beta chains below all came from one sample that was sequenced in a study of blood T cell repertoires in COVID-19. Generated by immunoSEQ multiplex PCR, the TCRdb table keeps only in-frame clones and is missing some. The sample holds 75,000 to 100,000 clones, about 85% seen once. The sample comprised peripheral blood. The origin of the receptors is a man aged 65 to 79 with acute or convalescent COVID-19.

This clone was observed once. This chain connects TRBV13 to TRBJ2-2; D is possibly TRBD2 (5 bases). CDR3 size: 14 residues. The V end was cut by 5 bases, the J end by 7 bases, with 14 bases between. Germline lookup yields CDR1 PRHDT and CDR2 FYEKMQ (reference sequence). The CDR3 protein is CASSVYRGNGELFF. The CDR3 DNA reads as TGTGCCAGCAGCGTCTATCGAGGGAACGGGGAGCTGTTTTTT.

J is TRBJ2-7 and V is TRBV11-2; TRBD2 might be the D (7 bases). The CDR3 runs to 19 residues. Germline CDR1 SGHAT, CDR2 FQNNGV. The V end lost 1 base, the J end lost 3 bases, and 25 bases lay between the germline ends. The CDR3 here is CASSLAGGGLNSKIYEQYF. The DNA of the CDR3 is TGTGCCAGCAGCTTAGCGGGCGGGGGCCTAAATTCCAAGATCTACGAGCAGTACTTC.

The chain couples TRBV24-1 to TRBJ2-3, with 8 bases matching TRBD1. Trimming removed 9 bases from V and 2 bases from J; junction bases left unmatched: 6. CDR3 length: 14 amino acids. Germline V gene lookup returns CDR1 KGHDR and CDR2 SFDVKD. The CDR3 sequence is CATGGQGDTDTQYF. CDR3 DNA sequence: TGTGCCACCGGCGGACAGGGCGACACAGATACGCAGTATTTT.

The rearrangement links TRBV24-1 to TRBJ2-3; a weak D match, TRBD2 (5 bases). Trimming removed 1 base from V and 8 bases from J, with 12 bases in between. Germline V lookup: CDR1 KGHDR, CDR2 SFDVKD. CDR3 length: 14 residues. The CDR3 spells CATSDFGGRVTQYF. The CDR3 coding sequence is TGTGCCACCAGTGATTTTGGAGGTAGGGTTACGCAGTATTTT.

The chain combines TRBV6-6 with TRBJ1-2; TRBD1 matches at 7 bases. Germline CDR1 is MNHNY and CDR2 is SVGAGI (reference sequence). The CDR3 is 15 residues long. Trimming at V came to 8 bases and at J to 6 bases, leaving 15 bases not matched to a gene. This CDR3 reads CASFEPGQTIHGYTF. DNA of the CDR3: TGTGCCAGCTTTGAACCGGGACAGACTATACATGGCTACACCTTC.

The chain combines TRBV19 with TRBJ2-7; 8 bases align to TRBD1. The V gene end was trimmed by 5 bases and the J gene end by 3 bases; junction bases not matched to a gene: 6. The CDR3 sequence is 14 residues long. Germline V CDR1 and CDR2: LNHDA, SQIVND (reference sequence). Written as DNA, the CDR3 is TGTGCCAGTAGTCTCCGGGACAGGATCTACGAGCAGTACTTC. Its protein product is CASSLRDRIYEQYF.

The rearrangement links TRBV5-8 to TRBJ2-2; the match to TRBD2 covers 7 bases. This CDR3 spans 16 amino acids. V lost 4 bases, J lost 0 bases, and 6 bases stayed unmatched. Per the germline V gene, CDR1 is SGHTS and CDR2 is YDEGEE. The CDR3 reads CASSARLAANTGELFF. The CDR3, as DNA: TGTGCCAGCAGCGCGCGACTAGCCGCGAACACCGGGGAGCTGTTTTTT.

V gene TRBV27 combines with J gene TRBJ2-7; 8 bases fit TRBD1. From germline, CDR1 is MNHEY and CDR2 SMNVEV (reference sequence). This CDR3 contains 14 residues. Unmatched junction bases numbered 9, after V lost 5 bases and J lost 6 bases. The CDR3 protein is CASSTRTGSGEQYV. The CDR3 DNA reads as TGTGCCAGCAGTACTCGGACAGGGTCGGGCGAGCAGTACGTC.

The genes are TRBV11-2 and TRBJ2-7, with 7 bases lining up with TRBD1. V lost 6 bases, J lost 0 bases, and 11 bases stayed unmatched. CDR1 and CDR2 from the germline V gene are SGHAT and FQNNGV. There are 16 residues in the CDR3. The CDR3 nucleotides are TGTGCCAGCAGAAGGATGACAGGGCCCAGCTCCTACGAGCAGTACTTC. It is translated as CASRRMTGPSSYEQYF.

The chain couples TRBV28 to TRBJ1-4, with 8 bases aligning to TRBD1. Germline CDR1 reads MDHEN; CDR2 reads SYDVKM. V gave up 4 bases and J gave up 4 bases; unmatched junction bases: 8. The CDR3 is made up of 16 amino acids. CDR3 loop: CASSSGQGVVNEKLFF. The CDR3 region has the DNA TGTGCCAGCAGTTCAGGACAGGGAGTGGTTAATGAAAAACTGTTTTTT.

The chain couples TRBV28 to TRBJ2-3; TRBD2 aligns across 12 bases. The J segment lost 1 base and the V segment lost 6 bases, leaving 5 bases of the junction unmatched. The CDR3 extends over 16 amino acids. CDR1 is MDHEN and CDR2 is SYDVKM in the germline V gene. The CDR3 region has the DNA TGTGCCAGCAGCCTCCGACTAGCGGGGGGCACAGATACGCAGTATTTT. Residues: CASSLRLAGGTDTQYF.

The CDR3 DNA sequence: TGTGCCACCAGCAGAGAGGGGACAGGGTTAGAAGCTTTCTTT. It codes for CATSREGTGLEAFF. The chain employs TRBV15 and TRBJ1-1; 9 bases line up with TRBD1. This CDR3 comprises 14 residues. The trim removed 0 bases at V and 8 bases at J, leaving 4 bases unmatched. Per germline, CDR1 LNHNV and CDR2 YYDKDF (reference sequence).

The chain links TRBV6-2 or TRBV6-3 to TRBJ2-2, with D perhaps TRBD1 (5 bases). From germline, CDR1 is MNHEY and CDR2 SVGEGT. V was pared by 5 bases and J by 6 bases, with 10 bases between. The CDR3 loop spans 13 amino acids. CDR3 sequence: CASSNSRAGELFF. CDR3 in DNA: TGTGCCAGCAGTAACAGCAGGGCCGGGGAGCTGTTTTTT.

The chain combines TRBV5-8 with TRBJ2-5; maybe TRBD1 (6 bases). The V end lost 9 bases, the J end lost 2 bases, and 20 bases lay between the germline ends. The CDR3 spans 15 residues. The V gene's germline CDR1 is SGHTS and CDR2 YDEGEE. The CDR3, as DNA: TGTGCCATGCGAGGACAGTACAGAAGACAAGAGACCCAGTACTTC. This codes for CAMRGQYRRQETQYF.

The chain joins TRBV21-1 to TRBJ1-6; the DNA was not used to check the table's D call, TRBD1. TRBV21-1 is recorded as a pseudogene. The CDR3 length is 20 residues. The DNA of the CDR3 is TGTGCCAGCAGCCTAAAACAGGATAAGCCTTCCAGCTCCTATAATTCACCCCTCCACTTT. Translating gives CASSLKQDKPSSSYNSPLHF.

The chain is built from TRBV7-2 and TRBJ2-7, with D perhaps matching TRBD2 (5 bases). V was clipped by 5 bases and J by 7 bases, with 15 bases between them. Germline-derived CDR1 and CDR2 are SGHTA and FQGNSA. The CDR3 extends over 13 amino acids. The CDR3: CASSGLRAWEQYF. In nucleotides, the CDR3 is TGTGCCAGCAGCGGGCTGCGGGCTTGGGAGCAGTACTTC.

This CDR3 is CASSIDPGQGEQYF. As DNA, the CDR3 is TGTGCCAGTAGTATAGATCCCGGACAGGGCGAGCAGTACTTC. V gene TRBV19 combines with J gene TRBJ2-7; TRBD1 matches 8 bases. The CDR3 loop spans 14 amino acids. The V gene's germline CDR1 is LNHDA and CDR2 SQIVND (reference sequence). V dropped 0 bases and J dropped 6; count of bases not matched to a gene: 4.

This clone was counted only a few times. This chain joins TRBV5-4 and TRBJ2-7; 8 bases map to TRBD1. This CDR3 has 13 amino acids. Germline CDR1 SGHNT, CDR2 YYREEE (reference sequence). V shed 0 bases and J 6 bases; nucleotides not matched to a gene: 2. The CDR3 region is CASSLGQGLEQYF. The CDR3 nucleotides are TGTGCCAGCAGCTTGGGACAGGGGCTCGAGCAGTACTTC.

The CDR3 bases are TGTGCCAGCAGGATCCGACAGCCCAATGAAAAACTGTTTTTT. Protein: CASRIRQPNEKLFF. J is TRBJ1-4 and V is TRBV28; D possibly corresponds to TRBD1 (5 bases). V lost 6 bases to trimming and J lost 5 bases, with 13 bases between them. Germline V lookup: CDR1 MDHEN, CDR2 SYDVKM. This CDR3 spans 14 amino acids.

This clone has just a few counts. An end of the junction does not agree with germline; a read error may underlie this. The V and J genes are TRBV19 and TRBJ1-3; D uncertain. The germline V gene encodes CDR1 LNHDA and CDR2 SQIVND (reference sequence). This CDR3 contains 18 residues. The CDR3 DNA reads TGTGCCAGTAGGATAGCCCGCCGGGCCGGAGGCTCTGGAAACACCATATATTTT. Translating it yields CASRIARRAGGSGNTIYF.

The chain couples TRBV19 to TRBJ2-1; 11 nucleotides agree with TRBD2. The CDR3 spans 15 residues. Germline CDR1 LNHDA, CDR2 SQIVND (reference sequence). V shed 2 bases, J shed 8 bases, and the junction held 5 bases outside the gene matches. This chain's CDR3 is CASSINSGGADEQFF. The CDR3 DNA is TGTGCCAGTAGTATAAATAGCGGGGGGGCGGATGAGCAGTTCTTC. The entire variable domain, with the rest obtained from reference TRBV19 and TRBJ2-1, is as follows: DGGITQSPKYLFRKEGQNVTLSCEQNLNHDAMYWYRQDPGQGLRLIYYSQIVNDFQKGDIAEGYSVSREKKESFPLTVTSAQKNPTAFYLCASSINSGGADEQFFGPGTRLTVL.

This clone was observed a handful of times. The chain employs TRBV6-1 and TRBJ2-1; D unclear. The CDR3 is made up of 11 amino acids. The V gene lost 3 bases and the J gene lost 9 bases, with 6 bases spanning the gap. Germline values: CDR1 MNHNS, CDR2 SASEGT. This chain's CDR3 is CASSDRGEQFF. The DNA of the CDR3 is TGTGCCAGCAGTGATAGAGGTGAGCAGTTCTTC.

As DNA, the CDR3 is TGTGCCATCAGTGAGTCTCTAGCCTACAATGAGCAGTTCTTC. Encoded protein: CAISESLAYNEQFF. The V and J genes are TRBV10-3 and TRBJ2-1; no firm D call. Germline CDR1 is ENHRY and CDR2 is SYGVKD. V was pared by 0 bases and J by 2 bases, with 5 bases between. This CDR3 region has 14 residues.

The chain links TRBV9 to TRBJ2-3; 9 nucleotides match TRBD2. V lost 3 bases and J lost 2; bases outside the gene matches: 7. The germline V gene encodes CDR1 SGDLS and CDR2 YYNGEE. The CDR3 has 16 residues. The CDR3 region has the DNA TGTGCCAGCAGCGCGAGCGGGGGGTTGGTCACAGATACGCAGTATTTT. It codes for CASSASGGLVTDTQYF.

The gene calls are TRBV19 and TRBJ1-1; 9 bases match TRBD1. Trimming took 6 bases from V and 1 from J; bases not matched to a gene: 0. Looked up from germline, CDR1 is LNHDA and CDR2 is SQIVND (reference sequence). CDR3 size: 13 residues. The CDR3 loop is CASRDRGNTEAFF. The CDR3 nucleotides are TGTGCCAGTAGGGACAGGGGGAACACTGAAGCTTTCTTT.

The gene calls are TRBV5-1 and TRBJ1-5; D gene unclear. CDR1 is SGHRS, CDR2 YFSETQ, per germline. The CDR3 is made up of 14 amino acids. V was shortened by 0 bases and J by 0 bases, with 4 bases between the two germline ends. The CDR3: CASSLGLSNQPQHF. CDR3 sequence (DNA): TGCGCCAGCAGCTTGGGACTTAGCAATCAGCCCCAGCATTTT.

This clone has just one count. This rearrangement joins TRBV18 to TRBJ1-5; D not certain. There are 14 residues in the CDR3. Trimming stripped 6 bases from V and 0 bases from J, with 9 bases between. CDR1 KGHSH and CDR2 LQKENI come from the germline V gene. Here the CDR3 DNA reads TGTGCCAGCTCTCCGGCGGATAGCAATCAGCCCCAGCATTTT. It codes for CASSPADSNQPQHF.

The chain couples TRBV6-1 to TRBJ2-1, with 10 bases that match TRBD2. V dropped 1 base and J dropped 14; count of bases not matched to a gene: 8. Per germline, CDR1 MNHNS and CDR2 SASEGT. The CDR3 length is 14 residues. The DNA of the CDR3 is TGTGCCAGCAGTGAAGGTCTAGCGGGGGTTAGGGAGTTCTTC. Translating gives CASSEGLAGVREFF.

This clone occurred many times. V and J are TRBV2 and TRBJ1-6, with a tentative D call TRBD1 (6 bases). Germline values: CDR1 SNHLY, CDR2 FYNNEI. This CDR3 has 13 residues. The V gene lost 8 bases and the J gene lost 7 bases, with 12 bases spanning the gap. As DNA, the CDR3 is TGTGCCAGCTTTCGGGACAACAATTCACCCCTCCACTTT. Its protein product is CASFRDNNSPLHF.

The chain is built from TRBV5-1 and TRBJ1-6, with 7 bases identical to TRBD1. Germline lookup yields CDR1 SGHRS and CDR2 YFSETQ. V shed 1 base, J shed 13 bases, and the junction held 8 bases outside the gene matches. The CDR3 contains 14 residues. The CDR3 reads CASSLKGASSPLHF. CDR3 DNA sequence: TGCGCCAGCAGCTTGAAGGGGGCGTCTTCCCCCCTCCACTTT. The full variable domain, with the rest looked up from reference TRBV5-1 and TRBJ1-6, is KAGVTQTPRYLIKTRGQQVTLSCSPISGHRSVSWYQQTPGQGLQFLFEYFSETQRNKGNFPGRFSGRQFSNSRSEMNVSTLELGDSALYLCASSLKGASSPLHFGNGTRLTVT.

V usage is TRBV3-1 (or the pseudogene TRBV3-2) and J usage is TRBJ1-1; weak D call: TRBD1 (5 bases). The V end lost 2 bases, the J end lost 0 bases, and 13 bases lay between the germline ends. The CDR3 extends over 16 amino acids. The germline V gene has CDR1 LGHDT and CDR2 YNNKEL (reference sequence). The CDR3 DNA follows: TGTGCCAGCAGCCAATGGGACTTGGGATTGAACACTGAAGCTTTCTTT. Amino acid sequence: CASSQWDLGLNTEAFF.

As DNA, the CDR3 is TGTGCCAGCGGGCTGATGGGACAGGCATCACGCACCGGGGAGCTGTTTTTT. It yields the protein CASGLMGQASRTGELFF. The chain uses TRBV27 and TRBJ2-2; TRBD1 aligns across 8 bases. The CDR3 loop spans 17 amino acids. Germline CDR1 is MNHEY and CDR2 is SMNVEV (reference sequence). V was clipped by 8 bases and J by 4 bases; unmatched bases: 15.